The TCR beta chain under discussion was sequenced for a study of beta chain features in type 1 diabetes. Researchers reported sorting CD4+ naive, central memory, regulatory and stem cell-like memory cells via CD45RO/CCR7/CD25/CD127/CD95/CD27. J gave up 4 bases and V 4 bases, and 6 bases lay outside the gene matches. The germline V gene has CDR1 SNHLY and CDR2 FYNNEI. The CDR3 length is 15 residues. Isolated RNA was reverse transcribed in full, so expressed TCRB transcripts were sequenced. Mean read depth for naive, central memory and regulatory T cell samples was some 3.8 million reads. Sequenced by immunoSEQ multiplex PCR; TCRdb stores in-frame clones only, minus some. The table has fewer than 150,000 clones, 6.5% to 8.5% seen once. As regards this clone: Its antigen is not known.

Study findings and constraints: The influence of HLA type on TCRB rearrangement stayed undetermined. There was a moderate but significant shortening of TCRB CDR3s in all four CD4+ subsets of Type 1 diabetes patients.

The sample was central memory CD4+ T cells from blood. The TCR was taken from a woman between 25 and 40 years old in good health. The rearrangement joins TRBV2 to TRBJ1-2; 10 nucleotides line up with TRBD1. In DNA form, the CDR3 reads TGTGCCAGCAGTGCGGGGACAGGGGATTTCTATGGCTACACCTTC. This translates into CASSAGTGDFYGYTF.